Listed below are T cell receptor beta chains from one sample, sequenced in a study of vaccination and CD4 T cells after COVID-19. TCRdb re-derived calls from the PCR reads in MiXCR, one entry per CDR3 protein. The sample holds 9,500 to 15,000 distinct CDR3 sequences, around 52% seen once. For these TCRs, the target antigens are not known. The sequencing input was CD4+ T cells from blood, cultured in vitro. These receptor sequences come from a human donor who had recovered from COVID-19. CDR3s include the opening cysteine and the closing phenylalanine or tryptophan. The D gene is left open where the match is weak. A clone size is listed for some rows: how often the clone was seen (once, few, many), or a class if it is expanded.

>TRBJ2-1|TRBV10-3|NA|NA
CAISERPRNEQFF
TGTGCCATCAGTGAGAGGCCCAGAAACGAGCAGTTCTTC
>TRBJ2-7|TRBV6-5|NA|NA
CASSYNFEQYF
TGTGCCAGCAGTTATAATTTCGAGCAGTACTTC
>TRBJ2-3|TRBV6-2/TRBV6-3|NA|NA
CASSRPTDTQYF
TGTGCCAGCAGTAGGCCCACAGATACGCAGTATTTT
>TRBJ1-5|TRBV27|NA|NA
CASRISGSNQPQHF
TGTGCCAGCAGAATCAGTGGGAGCAATCAGCCCCAGCATTTT
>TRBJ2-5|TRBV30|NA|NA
CAWRPSIQAYQETQCF
TGTGCCTGGAGACCCTCCATACAGGCGTACCAAGAGACCCAGTGCTTC
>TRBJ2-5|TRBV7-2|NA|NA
CASSLTGTAQETQYF
TGTGCCAGCAGCCTCACCGGGACTGCACAAGAGACCCAGTACTTC
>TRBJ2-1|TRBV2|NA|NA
CASRLLRGALYNEQFF
TGTGCCAGCAGACTACTCCGGGGCGCTCTCTACAATGAGCAGTTCTTC
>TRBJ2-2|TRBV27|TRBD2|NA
CASSLWRGAIGELFF
TGTGCCAGCAGTTTATGGCGGGGGGCCATCGGGGAGCTGTTTTTT
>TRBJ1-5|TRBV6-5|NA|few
CASSSYSNQPQHF
TGTGCCAGCAGTTCATATAGCAATCAGCCCCAGCATTTT
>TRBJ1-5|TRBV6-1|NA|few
CASRAGVNQPQHF
TGTGCCAGCAGAGCGGGGGTAAATCAGCCCCAGCATTTT
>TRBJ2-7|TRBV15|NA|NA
CATSRKKTPDYEQYF
TGTGCCACCAGCAGAAAAAAAACGCCGGACTACGAGCAGTACTTC
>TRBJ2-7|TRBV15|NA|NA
CAVSRGIIYEQYF
TGTGCCGTCTCTCGGGGTATCATATACGAGCAGTACTTC
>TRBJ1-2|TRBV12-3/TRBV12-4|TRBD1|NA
CASSLRTGVTKAYGYTF
TGTGCCAGCAGTCTCCGGACAGGGGTCACAAAGGCTTATGGCTACACCTTC
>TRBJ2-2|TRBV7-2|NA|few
CASSLGQESTGELFF
TGTGCCAGCAGCTTAGGACAGGAGAGCACCGGGGAGCTGTTTTTT
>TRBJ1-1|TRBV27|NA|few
CASSPTTVMNTEAFF
TGTGCCAGCAGTCCAACGACGGTTATGAACACTGAAGCTTTTTTT
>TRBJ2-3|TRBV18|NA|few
CASSLRLPTDTQYF
TGTGCCAGCTCACTTCGCCTCCCCACAGATACGCAGTATTTT
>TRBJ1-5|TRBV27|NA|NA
CASKADYSNQPQHF
TGTGCCAGCAAAGCGGATTATAGCAATCAGCCCCAGCATTTT
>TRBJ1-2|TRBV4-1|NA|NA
CASSLRDTANYGYTF
TGCGCCAGCAGCCTTCGAGACACAGCTAACTATGGCTACACCTTC
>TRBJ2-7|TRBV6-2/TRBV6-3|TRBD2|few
CASRNAAGAEQYF
TGTGCCAGCAGAAACGCGGCGGGAGCCGAGCAGTACTTC
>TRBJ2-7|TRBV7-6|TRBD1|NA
CASSPTTGQTGEQYF
TGTGCCAGCAGCCCGACGACAGGGCAAACAGGCGAGCAGTACTTC
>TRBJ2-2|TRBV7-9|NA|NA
CASSLEGPTESTGELFF
TGTGCCAGCAGCTTAGAAGGGCCGACCGAATCCACCGGGGAGCTGTTTTTT
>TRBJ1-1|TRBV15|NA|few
CATSRPAGMNTEAFF
TGTGCCACCAGCAGGCCGGCAGGGATGAACACTGAAGCTTTCTTT
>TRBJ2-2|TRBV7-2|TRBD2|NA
CASTLLAGGRGGELFF
TGTGCCAGCACCTTACTAGCGGGGGGGCGAGGCGGGGAGCTGTTTTTT
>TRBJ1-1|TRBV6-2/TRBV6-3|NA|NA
CASSGRTVETEAFF
TGTGCCAGCAGTGGGAGGACTGTGGAGACTGAAGCTTTCTTT
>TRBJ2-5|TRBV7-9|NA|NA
CASSLVQETQYF
TGTGCCAGCAGCTTAGTCCAAGAGACCCAGTACTTC
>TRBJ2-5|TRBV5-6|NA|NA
CASSLDVSETQYF
TGTGCCAGCAGCTTGGACGTCAGCGAGACCCAGTACTTC
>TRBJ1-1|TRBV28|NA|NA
CASSWRGTAEAFF
TGTGCCAGCAGTTGGAGGGGGACGGCTGAAGCTTTCTTT
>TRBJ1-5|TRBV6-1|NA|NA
CASSEAGGRDQPQHF
TGTGCCAGCAGTGAAGCAGGGGGTAGGGATCAGCCCCAGCATTTT
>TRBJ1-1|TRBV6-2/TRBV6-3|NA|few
CASRGYREGTEAFF
TGTGCCAGCAGGGGGTACAGGGAGGGCACTGAAGCTTTCTTT
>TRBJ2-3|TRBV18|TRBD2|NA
CASSPRQGGGALDTQYF
TGTGCCAGCTCACCACGGCAGGGCGGGGGGGCCTTAGATACGCAGTATTTT
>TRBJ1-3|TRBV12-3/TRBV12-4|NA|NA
CASAAGGFGNTIYF
TGTGCCAGCGCTGCGGGGGGGTTCGGAAACACCATATATTTT
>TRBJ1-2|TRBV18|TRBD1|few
CASSPMDRHYGYTF
TGTGCCAGCTCACCTATGGACAGGCACTATGGCTACACCTTC
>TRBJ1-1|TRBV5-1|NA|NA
CASSLEAGEAFF
TGCGCCAGCAGCTTGGAGGCAGGCGAAGCTTTCTTT
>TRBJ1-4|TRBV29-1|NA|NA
CSVETTEKLFF
TGCAGCGTTGAGACGACAGAAAAACTGTTTTTT
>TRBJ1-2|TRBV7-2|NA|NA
CVSSFRDSAGTF
TGTGTCAGCAGCTTTAGGGATTCAGCCGGCACCTTC
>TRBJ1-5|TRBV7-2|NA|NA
CASSRFNQPQHF
TGTGCCAGCAGCAGGTTCAATCAGCCCCAGCATTTT
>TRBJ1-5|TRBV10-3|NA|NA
CAISESMYQPQHF
TGTGCCATCAGTGAGTCGATGTATCAGCCCCAGCATTTT
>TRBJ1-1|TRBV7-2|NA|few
CASSLVGGDTEAFF
TGTGCCAGCAGCCTAGTAGGAGGGGACACTGAAGCTTTCTTT
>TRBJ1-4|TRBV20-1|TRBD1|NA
CSPLTGGNEKLFF
TGCAGTCCCCTGACAGGGGGCAATGAAAAACTGTTTTTT
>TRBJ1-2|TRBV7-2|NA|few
CASSLARSGQGSFGYTF
TGTGCCAGCAGCTTAGCACGGAGCGGGCAGGGGTCGTTCGGCTACACCTTC
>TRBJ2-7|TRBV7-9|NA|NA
CASSLLDEQYF
TGTGCCAGCAGCTTATTAGACGAGCAGTACTTC
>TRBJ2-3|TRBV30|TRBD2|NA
CAWSVRGGPYTQYF
TGTGCCTGGAGTGTACGGGGGGGCCCATATACGCAGTATTTT
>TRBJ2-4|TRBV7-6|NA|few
CASSLAGFGNIQYF
TGTGCCAGCAGCTTAGCGGGGTTTGGAAACATTCAGTACTTC
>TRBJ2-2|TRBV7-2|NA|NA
CASTLHRVNTGELFF
TGTGCCAGCACCCTGCACAGGGTAAACACCGGGGAGCTGTTTTTT
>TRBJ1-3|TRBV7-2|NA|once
CASSSSRGNTIYF
TGTGCCAGCAGCTCATCTAGGGGAAACACCATATATTTT
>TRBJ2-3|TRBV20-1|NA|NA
CSAEDGKGADTQYF
TGCAGTGCAGAGGACGGGAAAGGGGCAGATACGCAGTATTTT
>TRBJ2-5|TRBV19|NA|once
CASRGTVQETQYF
TGTGCCAGTAGGGGGACGGTCCAAGAGACCCAGTACTTC
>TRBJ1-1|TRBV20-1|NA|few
CSASPAGMNTEAFF
TGCAGTGCTTCCCCTGCAGGGATGAACACTGAAGCTTTCTTT
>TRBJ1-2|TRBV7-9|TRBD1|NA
CASSLLTGEAYGYTF
TGTGCCAGCAGCTTATTAACAGGGGAGGCCTATGGCTACACCTTC
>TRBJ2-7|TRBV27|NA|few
CASSRPGAPYEQYF
TGTGCCAGCAGTCGTCCCGGTGCCCCCTACGAGCAGTACTTC
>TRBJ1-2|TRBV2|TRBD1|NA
CASSDEGAGIYGYTF
TGTGCCAGCAGTGATGAGGGGGCCGGAATCTATGGCTACACCTTC
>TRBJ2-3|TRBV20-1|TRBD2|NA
CSARGGGLAGYTDTQYF
TGCAGTGCTAGAGGGGGGGGTCTAGCGGGGTACACAGATACGCAGTATTTT
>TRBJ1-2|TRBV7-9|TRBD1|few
CASSRLDREGYGYTF
TGTGCCAGCAGCAGACTCGACAGGGAGGGATATGGCTACACCTTC
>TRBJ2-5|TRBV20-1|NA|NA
CSAPRGRTDKETQYF
TGCAGTGCCCCACGAGGCCGGACAGATAAAGAGACCCAGTACTTC
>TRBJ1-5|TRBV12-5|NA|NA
CASGPPGERNQPQHF
TGTGCTAGTGGCCCCCCGGGGGAACGGAATCAGCCCCAGCATTTT
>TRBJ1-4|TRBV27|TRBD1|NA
CASSLLGQGEEKLFF
TGTGCCAGCAGTTTATTGGGACAGGGAGAGGAAAAACTGTTTTTT
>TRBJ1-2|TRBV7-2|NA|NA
CASSGRTAGYGYTF
TGTGCCAGCAGCGGAAGGACAGCTGGGTATGGCTACACCTTC
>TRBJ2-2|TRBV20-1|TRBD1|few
CSAKPGGPNTGELFF
TGCAGTGCTAAACCAGGGGGTCCTAACACCGGGGAGCTGTTTTTT
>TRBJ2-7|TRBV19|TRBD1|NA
CASSAPGQSFYEQYF
TGTGCCAGTAGTGCTCCGGGACAGAGTTTCTACGAGCAGTACTTC
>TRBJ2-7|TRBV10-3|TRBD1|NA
CAGGQGGGSYEQYF
TGTGCCGGGGGACAGGGAGGGGGATCCTACGAGCAGTACTTC